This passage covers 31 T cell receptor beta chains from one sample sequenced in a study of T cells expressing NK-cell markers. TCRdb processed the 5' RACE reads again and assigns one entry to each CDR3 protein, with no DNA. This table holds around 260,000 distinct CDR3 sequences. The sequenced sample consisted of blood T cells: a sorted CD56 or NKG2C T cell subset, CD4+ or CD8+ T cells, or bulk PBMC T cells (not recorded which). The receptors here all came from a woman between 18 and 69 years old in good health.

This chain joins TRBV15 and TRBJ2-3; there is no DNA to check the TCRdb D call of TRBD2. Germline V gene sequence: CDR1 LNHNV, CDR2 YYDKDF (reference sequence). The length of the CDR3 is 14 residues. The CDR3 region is CATSSTSGRDTQYF. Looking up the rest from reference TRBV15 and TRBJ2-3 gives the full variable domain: DAMVIQNPRYQVTQFGKPVTLSCSQTLNHNVMYWYQQKSSQAPKLLFHYYDKDFNNEADTPDNFQSRRPNTSFCFLDIRSPGLGDTAMYLCATSSTSGRDTQYFGPGTRLTVL.

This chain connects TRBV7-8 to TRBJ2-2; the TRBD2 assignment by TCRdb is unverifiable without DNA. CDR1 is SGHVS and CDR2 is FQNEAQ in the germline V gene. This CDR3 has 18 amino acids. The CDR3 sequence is CASSLLVGSRAGAGELFF.

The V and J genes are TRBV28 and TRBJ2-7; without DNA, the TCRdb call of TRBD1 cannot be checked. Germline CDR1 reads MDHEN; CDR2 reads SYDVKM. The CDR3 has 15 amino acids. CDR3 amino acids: CASSLGTGAPKVQYF.

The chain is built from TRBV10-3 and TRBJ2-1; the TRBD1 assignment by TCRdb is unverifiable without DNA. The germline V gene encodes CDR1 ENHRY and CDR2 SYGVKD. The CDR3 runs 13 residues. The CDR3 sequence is CAISGTDYNEQFF.

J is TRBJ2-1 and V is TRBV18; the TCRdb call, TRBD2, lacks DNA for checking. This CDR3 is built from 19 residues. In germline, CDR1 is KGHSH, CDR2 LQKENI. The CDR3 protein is CASSLLASGALSSYNEQFF. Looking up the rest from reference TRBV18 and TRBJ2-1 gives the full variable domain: NAGVMQNPRHLVRRRGQEARLRCSPMKGHSHVYWYRQLPEEGLKFMVYLQKENIIDESGMPKERFSAEFPKEGPSILRIQQVVRGDSAAYFCASSLLASGALSSYNEQFFGPGTRLTVL.

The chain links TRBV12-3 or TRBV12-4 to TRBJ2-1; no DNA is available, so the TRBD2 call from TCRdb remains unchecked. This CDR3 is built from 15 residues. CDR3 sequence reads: CASIMRGDLLNEQFF.

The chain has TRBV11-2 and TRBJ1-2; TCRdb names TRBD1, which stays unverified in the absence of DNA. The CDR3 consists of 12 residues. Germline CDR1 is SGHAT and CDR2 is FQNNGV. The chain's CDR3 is CASSLAGAGYTF.

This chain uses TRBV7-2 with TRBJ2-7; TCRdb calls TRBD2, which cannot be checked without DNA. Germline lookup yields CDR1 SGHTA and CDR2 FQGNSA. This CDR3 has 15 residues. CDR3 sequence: CASSLDGSSLDEQYF.

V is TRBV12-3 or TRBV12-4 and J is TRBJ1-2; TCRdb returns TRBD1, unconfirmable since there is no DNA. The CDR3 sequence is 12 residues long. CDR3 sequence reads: CASAPGGYGYTF.

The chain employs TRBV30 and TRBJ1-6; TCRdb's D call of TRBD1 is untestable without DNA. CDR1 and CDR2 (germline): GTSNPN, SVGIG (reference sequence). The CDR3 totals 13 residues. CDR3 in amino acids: CAWSGRGNSPLHF.

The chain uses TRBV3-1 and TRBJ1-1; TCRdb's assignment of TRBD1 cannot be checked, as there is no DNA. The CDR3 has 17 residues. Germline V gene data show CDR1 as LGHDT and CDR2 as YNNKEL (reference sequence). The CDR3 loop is CASRPSRTGGSYTEAFF.

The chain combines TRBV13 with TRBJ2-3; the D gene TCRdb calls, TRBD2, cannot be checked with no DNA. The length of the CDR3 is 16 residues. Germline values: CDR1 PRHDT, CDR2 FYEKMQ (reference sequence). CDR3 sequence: CASNLRGGRSTDTQYF.

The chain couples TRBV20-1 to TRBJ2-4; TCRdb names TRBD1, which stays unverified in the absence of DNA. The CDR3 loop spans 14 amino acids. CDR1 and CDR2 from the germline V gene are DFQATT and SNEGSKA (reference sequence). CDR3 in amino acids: CSAWTALAKNIQYF.

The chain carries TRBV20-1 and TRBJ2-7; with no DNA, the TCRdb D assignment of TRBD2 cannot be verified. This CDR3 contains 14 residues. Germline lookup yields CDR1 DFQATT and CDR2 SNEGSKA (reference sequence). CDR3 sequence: CSVRTSGRSNEQYF.

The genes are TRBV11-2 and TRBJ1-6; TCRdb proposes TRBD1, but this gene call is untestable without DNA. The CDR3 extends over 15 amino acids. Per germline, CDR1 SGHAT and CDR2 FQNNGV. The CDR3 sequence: CASSLASLFNSPLHF.

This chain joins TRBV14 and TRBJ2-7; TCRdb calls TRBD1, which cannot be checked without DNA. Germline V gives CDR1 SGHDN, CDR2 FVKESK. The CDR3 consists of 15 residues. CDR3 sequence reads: CASSRPGAQAYEQYF.

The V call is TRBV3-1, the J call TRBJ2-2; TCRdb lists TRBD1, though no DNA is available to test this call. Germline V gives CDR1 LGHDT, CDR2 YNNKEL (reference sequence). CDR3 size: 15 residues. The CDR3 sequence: CASSQGTGRRGELFF.

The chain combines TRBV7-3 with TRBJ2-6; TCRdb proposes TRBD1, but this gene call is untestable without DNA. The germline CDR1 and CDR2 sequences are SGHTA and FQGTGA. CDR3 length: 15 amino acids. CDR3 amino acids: CASSLMGDGANVLTF.

The CDR3 sequence is CSAGPGAKKETQYF. V gene TRBV20-1 combines with J gene TRBJ2-5; with no DNA, the TCRdb D assignment of TRBD1 cannot be verified. The CDR3 length is 14 residues. The germline V gene has CDR1 DFQATT and CDR2 SNEGSKA (reference sequence).

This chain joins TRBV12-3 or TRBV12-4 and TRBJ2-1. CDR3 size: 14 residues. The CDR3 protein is CASSTQTRYNEQFF.

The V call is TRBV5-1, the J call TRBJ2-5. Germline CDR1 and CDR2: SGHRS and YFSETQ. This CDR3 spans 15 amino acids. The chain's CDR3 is CASSEPPRVGETQYF.

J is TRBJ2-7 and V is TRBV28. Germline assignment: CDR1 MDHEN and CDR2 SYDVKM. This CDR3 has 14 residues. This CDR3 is CASSLYRESSEQYF. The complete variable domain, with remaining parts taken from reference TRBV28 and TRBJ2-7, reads DVKVTQSSRYLVKRTGEKVFLECVQDMDHENMFWYRQDPGLGLRLIYFSYDVKMKEKGDIPEGYSVSREKKERFSLILESASTNQTSMYLCASSLYRESSEQYFGPGTRLTVT.

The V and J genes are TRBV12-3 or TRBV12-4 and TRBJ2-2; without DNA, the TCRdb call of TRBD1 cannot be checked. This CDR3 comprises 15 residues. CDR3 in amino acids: CASILGSPGPGELFF.

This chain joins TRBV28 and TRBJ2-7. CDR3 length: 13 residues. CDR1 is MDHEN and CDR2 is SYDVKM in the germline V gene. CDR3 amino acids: CASSRPSTYEQYF.

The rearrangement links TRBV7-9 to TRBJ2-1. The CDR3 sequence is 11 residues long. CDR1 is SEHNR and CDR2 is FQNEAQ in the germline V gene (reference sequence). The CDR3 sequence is CASSLNNEQFF.

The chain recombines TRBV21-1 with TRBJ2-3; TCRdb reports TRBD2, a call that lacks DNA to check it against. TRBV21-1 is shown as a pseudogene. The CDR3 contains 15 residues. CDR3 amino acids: CASRLAGGRTDTQYF.

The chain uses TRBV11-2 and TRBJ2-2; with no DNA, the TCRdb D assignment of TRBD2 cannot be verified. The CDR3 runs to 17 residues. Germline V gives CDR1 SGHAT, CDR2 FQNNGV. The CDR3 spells CASSLQASGRRGGELFF.

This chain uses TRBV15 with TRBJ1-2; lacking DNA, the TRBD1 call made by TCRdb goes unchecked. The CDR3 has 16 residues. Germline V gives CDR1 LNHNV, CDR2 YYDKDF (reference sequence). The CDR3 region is CATSRGGTVQTHGYTF.

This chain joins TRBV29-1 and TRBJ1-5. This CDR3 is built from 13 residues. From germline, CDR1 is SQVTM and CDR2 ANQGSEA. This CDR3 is CSVGWSGNQPQHF.

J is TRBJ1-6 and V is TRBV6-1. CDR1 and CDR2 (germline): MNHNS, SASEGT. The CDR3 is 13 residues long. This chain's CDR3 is CASGGGGNSPLHF.

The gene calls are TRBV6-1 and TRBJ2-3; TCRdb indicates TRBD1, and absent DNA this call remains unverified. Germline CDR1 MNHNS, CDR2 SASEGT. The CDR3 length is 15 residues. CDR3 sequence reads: CASRKLSGPRDTQYF.